This is a list of T cell receptor beta chains from one sample in a study of blood T cell repertoires in COVID-19. Data came from immunoSEQ multiplex PCR; TCRdb stores just in-frame clones and leaves some out. The table shows some 48,000 clones, with more than 70% occurring only once. Source material: peripheral blood. These receptors were obtained from a woman aged 55 to 70 with acute or convalescent COVID-19. Each CDR3 is given with its conserved first and last residue. The D gene is left open where the match is weak. Expanded clones get a size class; other rows say once, few or many, or leave the size out.

CDR3 length: 16; clone size: few; D gene: TRBD1; V gene: TRBV7-8; J gene: TRBJ1-6; CDR3 protein: CASSRSRGQANSPLHF; CDR3 DNA: TGTGCCAGCAGCCGGTCCAGGGGACAGGCCAATTCACCCCTCCACTTT
CDR3 length: 15; clone size: -; D gene: -; V gene: TRBV18; J gene: TRBJ2-7; CDR3 protein: CASSPGGAVRDEQYF; CDR3 DNA: TGTGCCAGCTCACCGGGGGGGGCGGTGAGGGACGAGCAGTACTTC
CDR3 length: 16; clone size: -; D gene: -; V gene: TRBV21-1; J gene: TRBJ2-2; CDR3 protein: CASSKLAGGPPGELFF; CDR3 DNA: TGTGCCAGCAGCAAACTCGCGGGAGGGCCTCCCGGGGAGCTGTTTTTT
CDR3 length: 13; clone size: -; D gene: TRBD1; V gene: TRBV7-2; J gene: TRBJ1-2; CDR3 protein: CASSLGTGPTYTF; CDR3 DNA: TGTGCCAGCAGCTTAGGGACAGGGCCTACCTACACCTTC
CDR3 length: 13; clone size: -; D gene: -; V gene: TRBV19; J gene: TRBJ1-2; CDR3 protein: CASSLGGNYGYTF; CDR3 DNA: TGTGCCAGTAGTTTGGGGGGAAACTATGGCTACACCTTC
CDR3 length: 14; clone size: -; D gene: -; V gene: TRBV5-1; J gene: TRBJ1-6; CDR3 protein: CASSLGRGGAPLHF; CDR3 DNA: TGCGCCAGCAGCTTGGGGAGGGGAGGCGCACCCCTCCACTTT
CDR3 length: 12; clone size: few; D gene: -; V gene: TRBV7-9; J gene: TRBJ2-7; CDR3 protein: CASSHRVYEQYF; CDR3 DNA: TGTGCCAGCAGCCACAGAGTCTACGAGCAGTACTTC
CDR3 length: 13; clone size: -; D gene: -; V gene: TRBV6-5; J gene: TRBJ2-7; CDR3 protein: CASSYTLSDEQYF; CDR3 DNA: TGTGCCAGCAGTTACACTCTTTCCGACGAGCAGTACTTC
CDR3 length: 11; clone size: -; D gene: -; V gene: TRBV29-1; J gene: TRBJ2-7; CDR3 protein: CSVGPAYEQYF; CDR3 DNA: TGCAGCGTGGGCCCGGCCTACGAGCAGTACTTC
CDR3 length: 18; clone size: -; D gene: TRBD2; V gene: TRBV28; J gene: TRBJ2-5; CDR3 protein: CASSLRPGAGGSGETQYF; CDR3 DNA: TGTGCCAGCAGTTTAAGGCCGGGAGCGGGAGGTTCTGGGGAGACCCAGTACTTC
CDR3 length: 17; clone size: -; D gene: -; V gene: TRBV9; J gene: TRBJ2-7; CDR3 protein: CASSPIDAGPTAYEQYF; CDR3 DNA: TGTGCCAGCAGCCCCATAGATGCGGGACCCACAGCCTACGAGCAGTACTTC
CDR3 length: 13; clone size: -; D gene: TRBD1; V gene: TRBV11-2; J gene: TRBJ1-5; CDR3 protein: CAEGTGVEQPQHF; CDR3 DNA: TGTGCCGAAGGGACAGGGGTAGAACAGCCCCAGCATTTT
CDR3 length: 13; clone size: -; D gene: -; V gene: TRBV30; J gene: TRBJ1-5; CDR3 protein: CAWSVSGNQPQHF; CDR3 DNA: TGTGCCTGGAGTGTCTCGGGGAATCAGCCCCAGCATTTT
CDR3 length: 18; clone size: -; D gene: TRBD1; V gene: TRBV6-1; J gene: TRBJ1-5; CDR3 protein: CASSGTGAGNSGNQPQHF; CDR3 DNA: TGTGCCAGCAGTGGGACAGGGGCCGGGAATTCTGGCAATCAGCCCCAGCATTTT
CDR3 length: 16; clone size: -; D gene: TRBD1; V gene: TRBV18; J gene: TRBJ2-7; CDR3 protein: CASSPTRGQGSSEQYF; CDR3 DNA: TGTGCCAGCTCACCCACCCGTGGACAGGGGTCCAGCGAGCAGTACTTC
CDR3 length: 15; clone size: -; D gene: TRBD1; V gene: TRBV5-1; J gene: TRBJ2-5; CDR3 protein: CASSLIGGKQETQYF; CDR3 DNA: TGCGCCAGCAGCTTGATAGGGGGCAAACAAGAGACCCAGTACTTC
CDR3 length: 17; clone size: -; D gene: -; V gene: TRBV7-3; J gene: TRBJ2-3; CDR3 protein: CASSLIGGASGTDTQYF; CDR3 DNA: TGTGCCAGCAGCTTAATAGGGGGGGCTAGCGGAACAGATACGCAGTATTTT
CDR3 length: 14; clone size: -; D gene: TRBD2; V gene: TRBV6-4; J gene: TRBJ2-1; CDR3 protein: CASKSGSLSDEQFF; CDR3 DNA: TGTGCCAGCAAAAGCGGGAGTTTGTCCGATGAGCAGTTCTTC
CDR3 length: 15; clone size: -; D gene: -; V gene: TRBV2; J gene: TRBJ1-1; CDR3 protein: CASSWTAPSEAGAFF; CDR3 DNA: TGTGCCAGCAGTTGGACAGCGCCCTCTGAGGCGGGAGCTTTCTTT
CDR3 length: 14; clone size: -; D gene: -; V gene: TRBV3-1/TRBV3-2; J gene: TRBJ2-1; CDR3 protein: CASSAEISYNEQFF; CDR3 DNA: TGTGCCAGCAGCGCGGAGATCTCCTACAATGAGCAGTTCTTC
CDR3 length: 17; clone size: few; D gene: TRBD2; V gene: TRBV6-6; J gene: TRBJ2-3; CDR3 protein: CASSPRIAGDGMDTQYF; CDR3 DNA: TGTGCCAGCAGTCCCCGGATAGCGGGAGATGGAATGGATACGCAGTATTTT
CDR3 length: 12; clone size: once; D gene: -; V gene: TRBV30; J gene: TRBJ1-1; CDR3 protein: CAWSGQSSEAFF; CDR3 DNA: TGTGCCTGGAGTGGGCAGTCTTCTGAAGCTTTCTTT
CDR3 length: 15; clone size: -; D gene: -; V gene: TRBV19; J gene: TRBJ1-4; CDR3 protein: CASSLGQTTNEKLFF; CDR3 DNA: TGTGCCAGTAGTTTAGGACAGACAACTAATGAAAAACTGTTTTTT
CDR3 length: 13; clone size: -; D gene: TRBD1; V gene: TRBV2; J gene: TRBJ2-5; CDR3 protein: CASSGTGGETQYF; CDR3 DNA: TGTGCCAGCAGTGGAACAGGGGGAGAGACCCAGTACTTC
CDR3 length: 16; clone size: -; D gene: TRBD1; V gene: TRBV5-1; J gene: TRBJ2-5; CDR3 protein: CASSLGTGGIQETQYF; CDR3 DNA: TGCGCCAGCAGCTTGGGGACAGGGGGGATCCAAGAGACCCAGTACTTC
CDR3 length: 11; clone size: -; D gene: -; V gene: TRBV19; J gene: TRBJ2-7; CDR3 protein: CATKGIFEQYF; CDR3 DNA: TGTGCCACGAAGGGGATCTTCGAGCAGTACTTC
CDR3 length: 15; clone size: -; D gene: TRBD1; V gene: TRBV3-1/TRBV3-2; J gene: TRBJ2-7; CDR3 protein: CASTRGGSSTYEQYF; CDR3 DNA: TGTGCCAGCACCAGAGGGGGCTCCTCTACCTACGAGCAGTACTTC
CDR3 length: 12; clone size: -; D gene: -; V gene: TRBV30; J gene: TRBJ2-5; CDR3 protein: CAWSVGRETQYF; CDR3 DNA: TGTGCCTGGAGTGTGGGGAGAGAGACCCAGTACTTC
CDR3 length: 13; clone size: -; D gene: TRBD2; V gene: TRBV5-1; J gene: TRBJ2-2; CDR3 protein: CASTAGGTGELFF; CDR3 DNA: TGCGCCAGCACCGCCGGGGGGACCGGGGAGCTGTTTTTT
CDR3 length: 16; clone size: -; D gene: -; V gene: TRBV9; J gene: TRBJ2-3; CDR3 protein: CASSVDLRSSTDTQYF; CDR3 DNA: TGTGCCAGCAGCGTAGATTTGCGGTCTAGCACAGATACGCAGTATTTT
CDR3 length: 16; clone size: -; D gene: -; V gene: TRBV3-1/TRBV3-2; J gene: TRBJ2-5; CDR3 protein: CASSQVRPTPQETQYF; CDR3 DNA: TGTGCCAGCAGCCAAGTCCGGCCGACACCTCAAGAGACCCAGTACTTC